The 8 T cell receptor beta chains reported below all come from one sample, sequenced in a study of T cells after yellow fever vaccination. TCRdb fed the 5' RACE reads into MiXCR, producing one record per CDR3 protein. Of approximately 580,000 distinct CDR3 sequences detected, about a sixth appear once; the ten largest clones hold 17%. Sequencing was performed on PBMCs, taken 5 days after the first yellow fever vaccination. All receptors derive from a man aged 18 to 30 who received the YFV17D yellow fever vaccine.

The gene calls are TRBV12-3 or TRBV12-4 and TRBJ2-1, with a tentative D call TRBD1 (6 bases). CDR3 size: 15 residues. The V end lost 6 bases, the J end lost 6 bases, and 18 bases lay between the germline ends. CDR3 sequence (DNA): TGTGCCAGCAGGAATCTCACGGGACACCTCAATGAGCAGTTCTTC. Protein: CASRNLTGHLNEQFF.

V gene TRBV5-1 combines with J gene TRBJ2-6, with 7 bases matching TRBD1. The length of the CDR3 is 16 residues. Per germline, CDR1 SGHRS and CDR2 YFSETQ. V lost 4 bases to trimming and J lost 0 bases; unmatched junction nucleotides: 4. This CDR3 is CASSTGQTSGANVLTF. For the CDR3, the DNA is TGCGCCAGCAGCACGGGACAGACCTCTGGGGCCAACGTCCTGACTTTC.

This chain uses TRBV9 with TRBJ2-3; TRBD2 aligns across 8 bases. The CDR3 is made up of 17 amino acids. Germline assignment: CDR1 SGDLS and CDR2 YYNGEE. Trimming cost V 0 bases and J 6 bases; bases outside gene matches: 12. The CDR3 coding sequence is TGTGCCAGCAGCGTAGAGGTGCGGGGGGCCCTCGGGGATACGCAGTATTTT. Translating it yields CASSVEVRGALGDTQYF. Full variable domain (missing parts from reference TRBV9 and TRBJ2-3): DSGVTQTPKHLITATGQRVTLRCSPRSGDLSVYWYQQSLDQGLQFLIQYYNGEERAKGNILERFSAQQFPDLHSELNLSSLELGDSALYFCASSVEVRGALGDTQYFGPGTRLTVL.

This clonotype has a handful of counts. CDR3 region: CASSQPPAEAFF. The CDR3 coding sequence is TGTGCCAGCAGCCAACCCCCCGCTGAAGCTTTCTTT. The V gene is TRBV3-1, the J gene TRBJ1-1; D unclear. Trimming stripped 2 bases from V and 6 bases from J, with 7 bases between. Germline CDR1 reads LGHDT; CDR2 reads YNNKEL (reference sequence). This CDR3 contains 12 residues.

In its sample, this clonotype was seen a few times. The genes are TRBV5-6 and TRBJ2-5; 10 bases align to TRBD2. The CDR3 sequence is 17 residues long. Trimming took 1 base from V and 3 from J; bases not matched to a gene: 9. The V gene's germline CDR1 is SGHDT and CDR2 YYEEEE. CDR3 protein: CASSLFLTSGSKETQYF. CDR3 DNA: TGTGCCAGCAGCTTGTTCTTGACTAGCGGGTCCAAAGAGACCCAGTACTTC.

The V and J genes are TRBV28 and TRBJ1-2; D is uncertain. CDR3 length: 13 amino acids. CDR1 and CDR2 (germline): MDHEN, SYDVKM. V lost 7 bases and J 8 bases, leaving 17 bases between the germline ends. As DNA, the CDR3 is TGTGCCAGCACCACTACTCTACAGAGAGGCTACACCTTC. Its translation is CASTTTLQRGYTF.

This clonotype was seen a few times. The J gene is TRBJ2-5, the V gene TRBV14; TRBD2 is a possible D gene (6 bases). The V gene lost 6 bases and the J gene lost 11 bases, with 19 bases spanning the gap. CDR1 is SGHDN and CDR2 is FVKESK in the germline V gene. The CDR3 covers 13 residues. CDR3 region: CASSPRFEGRQYF. CDR3 coding DNA: TGTGCCAGCAGTCCCCGTTTTGAAGGGAGGCAGTACTTC.

The chain carries TRBV30 and TRBJ2-7, with D perhaps TRBD2 (6 bases). Germline CDR1 is GTSNPN and CDR2 is SVGIG (reference sequence). The CDR3 has 15 residues. Deletions cut 3 bases from V and 0 bases from J, with 15 bases between. The DNA for the CDR3 is TGTGCCTGGAGCCCCCCCGGGGGTTTCTCCTACGAGCAGTACTTC. Translated: CAWSPPGGFSYEQYF.